The 16 T cell receptor beta chains in this list originate from one sample, sequenced in a study of T-cell memory formation after mild COVID-19. TCRdb called the 5' RACE reads again in MiXCR, with one record for every CDR3 protein. This sample has about 400,000 distinct CDR3 sequences, with roughly 18% found just once. Sequenced material: PBMCs or a T cell subset sorted from them (not recorded which). Receptors were obtained from a man between 18 and 29 years old who had mild COVID-19 (a few samples of this study predate the infection). Cell type and time point are not known.

This clonotype was seen at least ten times. V is TRBV25-1 and J is TRBJ2-1; TRBD2 matches 9 bases. The V and J ends lost 8 bases and 6 bases, in that order; junction bases with no gene match: 5. The CDR3 is 13 residues long. Germline V lookup: CDR1 MGHDK, CDR2 SYGVNS. The CDR3 DNA follows: TGTGCCAGCGCAAGGACTAGCGTCAATGAGCAGTTCTTC. Its protein is CASARTSVNEQFF.

The rearrangement joins TRBV7-9 to TRBJ1-5; TRBD1 matches at 7 bases. Trimming at V came to 7 bases and at J to 1 base, leaving 7 bases not matched to a gene. Germline V lookup: CDR1 SEHNR, CDR2 FQNEAQ (reference sequence). The CDR3 has 15 residues. CDR3 sequence: CASIEGGLSNQPQHF. The CDR3 DNA reads TGTGCCAGCATCGAAGGGGGCTTGAGCAATCAGCCCCAGCATTTT.

The chain carries TRBV2 and TRBJ2-1; 10 positions agree with TRBD1. Per the germline V gene, CDR1 is SNHLY and CDR2 is FYNNEI. With V trimmed by 6 bases and J by 0 bases, 23 bases remained unmatched. This CDR3 spans 22 amino acids. The CDR3 DNA reads TGTGCCAGCAGAAAGGGGACAGGGGCTCGAGAACTAGCCACCCGCTCCTACAATGAGCAGTTCTTC. It specifies CASRKGTGARELATRSYNEQFF.

This clonotype came up a few times. The chain uses TRBV12-3 or TRBV12-4 and TRBJ1-5; perhaps TRBD1 as D (6 bases). V lost 1 base to trimming and J lost 4 bases, with 14 bases between them. The CDR3 is made up of 16 amino acids. The CDR3 reads CASSLVTPRGNQPQHF. The CDR3 nucleotides are TGTGCCAGCAGTTTAGTGACTCCGAGGGGGAATCAGCCCCAGCATTTT.

The chain couples TRBV5-6 to TRBJ1-1, with 12 bases that match TRBD1. J was trimmed by 11 bases and V by 1 base; bases with no gene match: 15. This CDR3 has 17 residues. Germline-derived CDR1 and CDR2 are SGHDT and YYEEEE. The CDR3 region is CASSLPGQGAVRPEAFF. The CDR3 bases are TGTGCCAGCAGCTTGCCGGGACAGGGGGCCGTTAGGCCCGAGGCTTTCTTT.

The CDR3 loop is CASITTGVGNQPQHF. The CDR3, as DNA: TGTGCCAGCATCACGACAGGGGTTGGCAATCAGCCCCAGCATTTT. V usage is TRBV28 and J usage is TRBJ1-5; the match to TRBD1 covers 8 bases. Germline V CDR1 and CDR2: MDHEN, SYDVKM. The trim removed 7 bases at V and 2 bases at J, leaving 7 bases unmatched. The CDR3 length is 15 residues.

The rearrangement joins TRBV9 to TRBJ2-5; either TRBD1 or TRBD2 may supply D (5 bases each). Looked up from germline, CDR1 is SGDLS and CDR2 is YYNGEE. V was cut by 1 base and J by 2 bases, with 9 bases left in between. The CDR3 covers 14 residues. In DNA form, the CDR3 reads TGTGCCAGCAGCGTAACCGGGACGCAAGAGACCCAGTACTTC. It is translated as CASSVTGTQETQYF.

The CDR3 DNA is TGTGCCAGCAGACTCCGGGACTACTCCTACAATGAGCAGTTCTTC. Its translation: CASRLRDYSYNEQFF. This rearrangement joins TRBV28 to TRBJ2-1; the match to TRBD2 covers 7 bases. CDR1 MDHEN and CDR2 SYDVKM come from the germline V gene. The CDR3 has 15 residues. V trimming: 6 bases; J trimming: 0 bases; junction bases outside the gene matches: 5. Using reference TRBV28 and TRBJ2-1 for the parts outside the CDR3, the full variable domain is DVKVTQSSRYLVKRTGEKVFLECVQDMDHENMFWYRQDPGLGLRLIYFSYDVKMKEKGDIPEGYSVSREKKERFSLILESASTNQTSMYLCASRLRDYSYNEQFFGPGTRLTVL.

In this sample, this clonotype turned up a few times. The genes are TRBV24-1 and TRBJ1-6; 10 bases are shared with TRBD1. V gave up 3 bases and J gave up 8 bases; unmatched junction bases: 12. Per the germline V gene, CDR1 is KGHDR and CDR2 is SFDVKD. The CDR3 sequence is 18 residues long. In DNA form, the CDR3 reads TGTGCCACCAGTGATCTTTCCGGGACAGGGGTGAGGGATTCACCCCTCCACTTT. Its translation is CATSDLSGTGVRDSPLHF.

The chain has TRBV19 and TRBJ2-5; D is unresolved. V was pared by 0 bases and J by 5 bases, with 7 bases between. This CDR3 spans 13 amino acids. Germline V lookup: CDR1 LNHDA, CDR2 SQIVND (reference sequence). The CDR3 protein is CASSIDSTETQYF. In DNA form, the CDR3 reads TGTGCCAGTAGTATAGATAGCACGGAGACCCAGTACTTC. The full variable domain, completed using reference TRBV19 and TRBJ2-5, is DGGITQSPKYLFRKEGQNVTLSCEQNLNHDAMYWYRQDPGQGLRLIYYSQIVNDFQKGDIAEGYSVSREKKESFPLTVTSAQKNPTAFYLCASSIDSTETQYFGPGTRLLVL.

The chain links TRBV14 to TRBJ1-3; 8 nucleotides agree with TRBD1. V trimming: 3 bases; J trimming: 5 bases; junction bases outside the gene matches: 9. CDR1 is SGHDN and CDR2 is FVKESK in the germline V gene. CDR3 length equals 16 residues. The CDR3 reads CASSQLTGARRNTIYF. The CDR3 nucleotides read TGTGCCAGCAGCCAGTTGACAGGGGCTCGACGAAACACCATATATTTT.

This chain connects TRBV7-9 to TRBJ1-2; D perhaps matches TRBD1 (5 bases). This CDR3 is built from 13 residues. From germline, CDR1 is SEHNR and CDR2 FQNEAQ (reference sequence). V lost 11 bases and J 0 bases, leaving 13 bases between the germline ends. In nucleotides, the CDR3 is TGTGCCGGCCGACAGACGACTAACTATGGCTACACCTTC. It encodes CAGRQTTNYGYTF.

This clonotype was counted at least ten times. This rearrangement joins TRBV7-2 to TRBJ2-3, with D unclear. Germline-derived CDR1 and CDR2 are SGHTA and FQGNSA. V was clipped by 1 base and J by 1 base, with 9 bases between them. The CDR3 has 15 amino acids. The CDR3 coding sequence is TGTGCCAGCAGCTTAGGAGGTCTCCGCACAGATACGCAGTATTTT. Amino acid sequence: CASSLGGLRTDTQYF.

V usage is TRBV7-6 and J usage is TRBJ1-2, with 11 bases matching TRBD1. Trimming removed 5 bases from V and 0 bases from J; junction bases left unmatched: 17. CDR1 is SGHVS, CDR2 FNYEAQ, per germline. There are 20 residues in the CDR3. CDR3 nucleotides: TGTGCCAGCAGCCCCCAGAAAAAGGGGGGACAGGGGGACCCTAACTATGGCTACACCTTC. It specifies CASSPQKKGGQGDPNYGYTF.

The chain links TRBV7-2 to TRBJ2-7; maybe TRBD2 (5 bases). Germline V gives CDR1 SGHTA, CDR2 FQGNSA. This CDR3 is 15 amino acids long. V was trimmed by 3 bases and J by 0 bases, leaving 12 bases between them. The CDR3 coding sequence is TGTGCCAGCAGCTTGTTCCCGGGGAGCTCCTACGAGCAGTACTTC. Encoded protein: CASSLFPGSSYEQYF. Supplemented by reference TRBV7-2 and TRBJ2-7, the full variable domain reads GAGVSQSPSNKVTEKGKDVELRCDPISGHTALYWYRQSLGQGLEFLIYFQGNSAPDKSGLPSDRFSAERTGGSVSTLTIQRTQQEDSAVYLCASSLFPGSSYEQYFGPGTRLTVT.

This clonotype was seen more than once but under ten times. This sequence joins TRBV23-1 and TRBJ2-1, with 10 positions matching TRBD2. Being an ORF, TRBV23-1 has a function that is uncertain. CDR3 length equals 18 residues. Germline trimming cut 0 bases from V and 7 bases from J; bases unmatched to any gene: 12. The CDR3 sequence is CASSQSASGGACRNEQFF. The DNA for the CDR3 is TGCGCCAGCAGTCAATCGGCGAGCGGGGGGGCCTGTCGGAATGAGCAGTTCTTC.